These 19 T cell receptor beta chains were all obtained from the same sample, sequenced in a study of OX40 agonist ivuxolimab in advanced cancers. To prepare the library, the immunoSEQ multiplex PCR assay was applied. The immuneACCESS repertoire file appears here via TCRdb, limited to in-frame rearrangements. These files lack a portion of the clones; in checked studies, under half of the deficit traces to unresolved V genes, and the cause of the others is not known. Recorded for this sample are fewer than 75,000 clones; approximately 91% of them occurred a single time. The biggest ten clones account for 2% to 2.5% of the sample. Here the sequenced sample was CD4+ or CD8+ T cells sorted from blood, taken in a trial of the OX40 agonist ivuxolimab. All receptors derive from an adult with an advanced solid tumor such as melanoma, head and neck, liver or kidney cancer.

The V and J genes are TRBV4-2 and TRBJ1-2; TRBD1 matches 7 bases. Germline V gene data show CDR1 as LGHNA and CDR2 as YNFKEQ. This CDR3 has 15 residues. V was clipped by 1 base and J by 2 bases; unmatched bases: 4. CDR3 residues: CASSQGAGQNYGYTF. The CDR3 DNA sequence: TGTGCCAGCAGCCAAGGAGCGGGACAGAACTATGGCTACACCTTC.

This rearrangement joins TRBV4-1 to TRBJ2-7, with D possibly matching TRBD2 (5 bases). The CDR3 is 14 residues long. Germline-derived CDR1 and CDR2 are MGHRA and YSYEKL. V gave up 6 bases and J gave up 0 bases, with 12 bases separating them. In DNA form, the CDR3 reads TGCGCCAGCAGACCGGAGGTAACCTCCTACGAGCAGTACTTC. This encodes CASRPEVTSYEQYF.

The chain employs TRBV21-1 and TRBJ1-5; TRBD1, as called in the table, went unchecked against the DNA. TRBV21-1 is marked as a pseudogene. This CDR3 comprises 13 residues. CDR3 DNA sequence: TGTGCCAGCAGCAAATTCAGGGATCAGCCCCAGCATTTT. Residues: CASSKFRDQPQHF.

CDR3 sequence (DNA): TGCGCCAGTGCACCCCCGAACCAAGAGACCCAGTACTTC. Its translation: CASAPPNQETQYF. The V and J genes are TRBV5-1 and TRBJ2-5, with D unclear. This CDR3 is 13 amino acids long. Trimming removed 8 bases at V and 0 bases at J, with 11 bases between. Germline values: CDR1 SGHRS, CDR2 YFSETQ.

The chain joins TRBV10-3 to TRBJ2-1, with 10 bases matching TRBD2. The CDR3 runs to 14 residues. In germline, CDR1 is ENHRY, CDR2 SYGVKD. V was pared by 3 bases and J by 8 bases, with 4 bases of the junction left unmatched. CDR3 in DNA: TGTGCCATCAGTGACAGAAGCGGGAGGGATGAGCAGTTCTTC. Translating it yields CAISDRSGRDEQFF.

The V call is TRBV5-1, the J call TRBJ2-2, with D maybe TRBD2 (6 bases). Germline CDR1 SGHRS, CDR2 YFSETQ. V lost 2 bases and J lost 5, with 7 bases in between. There are 13 residues in the CDR3. CDR3: CASSFRGTGELFF. The CDR3 nucleotides are TGCGCCAGCAGCTTCCGGGGGACCGGGGAGCTGTTTTTT.

V gene TRBV15 combines with J gene TRBJ2-5, with unresolved D. CDR3 length: 15 amino acids. Deletions cut 0 bases from V and 5 bases from J, with 13 bases between. Germline CDR1 and CDR2: LNHNV and YYDKDF (reference sequence). The DNA for the CDR3 is TGTGCCACCAGCAGAGAGGGCCTGACGCAGGAGACCCAGTACTTC. Amino acid sequence: CATSREGLTQETQYF. Full variable domain (remainder filled in from reference TRBV15 and TRBJ2-5): DAMVIQNPRYQVTQFGKPVTLSCSQTLNHNVMYWYQQKSSQAPKLLFHYYDKDFNNEADTPDNFQSRRPNTSFCFLDIRSPGLGDTAMYLCATSREGLTQETQYFGPGTRLLVL.

The chain has TRBV7-6 and TRBJ2-1; a weak D match, TRBD1 (6 bases). Germline assignment: CDR1 SGHVS and CDR2 FNYEAQ. Trimming pared 5 bases from V and 3 bases from J, leaving 20 bases between. This CDR3 is 17 amino acids long. The CDR3 region has the DNA TGTGCCAGCAGCCCCTTGGGGGCCCTGGAGGTCTACAATGAGCAGTTCTTC. Protein: CASSPLGALEVYNEQFF.

V gene TRBV7-2 combines with J gene TRBJ1-2; maybe TRBD1 (6 bases). Between the trimmed V and J ends, which lost 5 bases and 5 bases, there was a span of 18 bases. From germline, CDR1 is SGHTA and CDR2 FQGNSA. This CDR3 region has 15 residues. This CDR3 is CASSRENRVDYGYTF. The DNA for the CDR3 is TGTGCCAGCAGCCGCGAGAACAGGGTGGATTATGGCTACACCTTC.

The V call is TRBV5-1, the J call TRBJ1-1, with D possibly matching TRBD1 (5 bases). V lost 2 bases to trimming and J lost 0 bases, with 8 bases between them. The CDR3 is 14 amino acids. CDR1 is SGHRS, CDR2 YFSETQ, per germline. The CDR3 is CASSLQVMNTEAFF. The CDR3 DNA sequence: TGCGCCAGCAGCTTACAGGTTATGAACACTGAAGCTTTCTTT.

The chain employs TRBV10-3 and TRBJ2-7; no clear D gene. CDR1 and CDR2 (germline): ENHRY, SYGVKD. Trimming stripped 0 bases from V and 3 bases from J, with 9 bases between. This CDR3 region has 14 residues. CDR3 in DNA: TGTGCCATCAGTGAGTCGACGGACCGCTACGAGCAGTACTTC. This encodes CAISESTDRYEQYF.

Here the CDR3 DNA reads TGTGCCAGCAGCCCTGGCTGGGATGAGCAGTTCTTC. The encoded protein is CASSPGWDEQFF. The rearrangement links TRBV7-2 to TRBJ2-1; no clear D gene. Germline CDR1 reads SGHTA; CDR2 reads FQGNSA. V was trimmed by 5 bases and J by 8 bases, leaving 10 bases between them. There are 12 residues in the CDR3.

The genes are TRBV18 and TRBJ2-5; TRBD1 aligns across 7 bases. The length of the CDR3 is 16 residues. J gave up 2 bases and V 0 bases, and 6 bases lay outside the gene matches. Germline CDR1 reads KGHSH; CDR2 reads LQKENI. CDR3 coding DNA: TGTGCCAGCTCACCACCTAACAGGGGACCGCAAGAGACCCAGTACTTC. Translated: CASSPPNRGPQETQYF.

CDR3 sequence reads: CASSLALQGTNYGYTF. The CDR3, as DNA: TGTGCCAGCAGCTTGGCCCTTCAGGGGACCAACTATGGCTACACCTTC. The rearrangement links TRBV5-6 to TRBJ1-2; possible D gene TRBD1, 6 bases. Germline V lookup: CDR1 SGHDT, CDR2 YYEEEE. The CDR3 extends over 16 amino acids. V was pared by 0 bases and J by 2 bases, with 14 bases between.

This CDR3 reads CASSPQQGPPGEKLFF. The CDR3 bases are TGTGCCAGCAGTCCTCAACAGGGTCCCCCTGGGGAAAAACTGTTTTTT. This chain joins TRBV28 and TRBJ1-4, with D tentatively TRBD1 (6 bases). Germline values: CDR1 MDHEN, CDR2 SYDVKM. The CDR3 contains 16 residues. The V end was cut by 5 bases, the J end by 8 bases, with 21 bases between.

The chain couples TRBV4-1 to TRBJ2-3, with 8 bases fitting TRBD2. Looked up from germline, CDR1 is MGHRA and CDR2 is YSYEKL. CDR3 length: 16 amino acids. Trimming at V came to 1 base and at J to 2 bases, leaving 5 bases not matched to a gene. CDR3 coding DNA: TGCGCCAGCAGCCAAGGCATAGCGGGGTTCACAGATACGCAGTATTTT. Translating gives CASSQGIAGFTDTQYF.

This chain connects TRBV4-1 to TRBJ1-1; no clear D. Germline V CDR1 and CDR2: MGHRA, YSYEKL. CDR3 length: 16 residues. Deletions cut 0 bases from V and 1 base from J, with 12 bases between. CDR3 nucleotide sequence: TGCGCCAGCAGCCAAGACCGAGCCCAGGCGAACACTGAAGCTTTCTTT. Encoded protein: CASSQDRAQANTEAFF.

The chain joins TRBV27 to TRBJ2-5; TRBD1 might be the D (6 bases). Germline V gene lookup returns CDR1 MNHEY and CDR2 SMNVEV (reference sequence). V lost 4 bases to trimming and J lost 5 bases, with 14 bases between them. The CDR3 is made up of 14 amino acids. Here the CDR3 DNA reads TGTGCCAGCAGTTCCCGAACAGGGCTCGAGACCCAGTACTTC. Protein: CASSSRTGLETQYF.

The chain employs TRBV9 and TRBJ1-2, with D perhaps TRBD1 (6 bases). The germline V gene has CDR1 SGDLS and CDR2 YYNGEE. The CDR3 runs to 14 residues. Trimming removed 3 bases at V and 4 bases at J, with 13 bases between. The CDR3 region has the DNA TGTGCCAGCAGCGCCCAGGGGTACGGCTATGGCTACACCTTC. Translating gives CASSAQGYGYGYTF.